A single sample is the source of the 27 T cell receptor beta chains below, sequenced in a study of neurological immune-mediated disorders. From the 5' RACE reads, TCRdb called clonotypes with MiXCR, one entry per CDR3 protein. The sample includes roughly 65,000 distinct CDR3 sequences, more than 3.5% of them seen just once. The specimen was PBMCs. These receptors were collected from a man aged 50 to 60 with multiple sclerosis.

Ten or more counts support this clonotype. The chain joins TRBV5-1 to TRBJ2-5; D unresolved. Germline V gives CDR1 SGHRS, CDR2 YFSETQ. The CDR3 contains 16 residues. Trimming shortened V by 0 bases and J by 1 base, and 13 bases separated the two germline ends. CDR3 nucleotides: TGCGCCAGCAGCTTGGCCGGTGGCACGCTCCAAGAGACCCAGTACTTC. Protein: CASSLAGGTLQETQYF.

This clonotype has just a few counts. This rearrangement joins TRBV3-1 to TRBJ2-1; weak D call: TRBD2 (6 bases). From germline, CDR1 is LGHDT and CDR2 YNNKEL (reference sequence). V lost 4 bases and J 8 bases, leaving 12 bases between the germline ends. The CDR3 length is 13 residues. Written as DNA, the CDR3 is TGTGCCAGCAGCCGACTAGTAATAGATGAGCAGTTCTTC. This codes for CASSRLVIDEQFF.

This clonotype was seen ten or more times. CDR3 loop: CASSYDSGFMTEAFF. The DNA of the CDR3 is TGCGCCAGCAGTTACGACTCAGGGTTTATGACTGAAGCTTTCTTT. This rearrangement joins TRBV5-1 to TRBJ1-1; tentative D call: TRBD1 (5 bases). Germline V gene sequence: CDR1 SGHRS, CDR2 YFSETQ. V gave up 5 bases and J gave up 5 bases, with 19 bases separating them. This CDR3 is built from 15 residues.

A note on this clonotype: A read error is possible here, since a much larger clone lies one base away. The chain is built from TRBV20-1 and TRBJ1-2; D unclear. The germline gives CDR1 DFQATT, CDR2 SNEGSKA (reference sequence). Trimming stripped 3 bases from V and 4 bases from J, with 9 bases between. The CDR3 totals 12 residues. For the CDR3, the DNA is TGCAGTGCTAGGGAAGGCGTCTATGGCTACACCTTC. Translating it yields CSAREGVYGYTF.

The table lists this clonotype with many counts. CDR3 region: CAISSGTGGMEQYV. In DNA, the CDR3 is TGTGCCATCAGTTCCGGGACAGGTGGGATGGAGCAGTACGTC. The rearrangement links TRBV10-3 to TRBJ2-7; 8 bases map to TRBD1. CDR1 is ENHRY, CDR2 SYGVKD, per germline. The CDR3 is 14 amino acids. Germline trimming cut 5 bases from V and 7 bases from J; bases unmatched to any gene: 10.

This clonotype was picked up a small number of times. Given a much more abundant clone one base away, this may be a read error. CDR3 residues: CASSLRTWGTETQYF. The CDR3 region has the DNA TGTGCCAGCAGCTTAAGAACATGGGGAACAGAGACCCAGTACTTC. The genes are TRBV7-3 and TRBJ2-5; D is uncertain. CDR1 and CDR2 from the germline V gene are SGHTA and FQGTGA. With 1 base removed from V and 4 bases from J, the gap between germline ends came to 13 bases. The CDR3 is 15 amino acids.

This clonotype was seen ten or more times. The chain uses TRBV7-8 and TRBJ2-4, with TRBD2 matching over 7 bases. The junction had 6 bases not matched to a gene; V was cut back by 4 bases and J by 0 bases. CDR3 size: 16 residues. Germline loops: CDR1 SGHVS, CDR2 FQNEAQ. The chain's CDR3 is CASSSGLVGAKNIQYF. The DNA of the CDR3 is TGTGCCAGCAGCTCCGGACTAGTAGGAGCCAAAAACATTCAGTACTTC.

This clonotype showed up many times. The rearrangement joins TRBV6-5 to TRBJ1-2; D may be TRBD1 (5 bases). V lost 7 bases and J 0 bases, leaving 15 bases between the germline ends. Germline values: CDR1 MNHEY, CDR2 SVGAGI. This CDR3 has 15 residues. The CDR3, as DNA: TGTGCCAGCACCGAAGGGGCGGCAGCTAACTATGGCTACACCTTC. This sequence encodes CASTEGAAANYGYTF.

This clonotype has at least ten counts. The junction does not match germline at one end; this may be a read error. The chain combines TRBV6-1 with TRBJ1-5, with 11 positions matching TRBD1. The CDR3 is 19 residues long. CDR1 MNHNS and CDR2 SASEGT come from the germline V gene. The CDR3 loop is CASSGPGTGGGFSNQPQQF. The CDR3, as DNA: TGTGCCAGCAGTGGGCCCGGGACAGGGGGTGGATTTAGCAATCAGCCCCAGCAGTTT.

This clonotype was seen many times. The chain is built from TRBV5-1 and TRBJ2-2, with a tentative D call TRBD2 (5 bases). Between the trimmed V and J ends, which lost 2 bases and 0 bases, there was a span of 8 bases. Germline values: CDR1 SGHRS, CDR2 YFSETQ. The CDR3 contains 15 residues. CDR3 DNA: TGCGCCAGCAGCTTTCGGGAAGCGAACACCGGGGAGCTGTTTTTT. This sequence encodes CASSFREANTGELFF.

The table lists this clonotype with many counts. This chain uses TRBV12-3 or TRBV12-4 with TRBJ1-5; D might be TRBD1 (5 bases). This CDR3 has 13 amino acids. V shed 3 bases and J shed 4 bases, with 7 bases lying between them. CDR3 in amino acids: CASSFEGNQPQHF. The CDR3 DNA follows: TGTGCCAGCAGTTTTGAGGGGAATCAGCCCCAGCATTTT.

V gene TRBV7-8 combines with J gene TRBJ2-5, with 7 bases fitting TRBD2. This CDR3 spans 14 amino acids. In germline, CDR1 is SGHVS, CDR2 FQNEAQ. V lost 1 base, J lost 7 bases, and 6 bases stayed unmatched. Written as DNA, the CDR3 is TGTGCCAGCAGCTTAGGTCGCGGGGGAGTGACCCAGTACTTC. Protein: CASSLGRGGVTQYF. Based on the CDR3 plus reference TRBV7-8 and TRBJ2-5, the full variable domain is GAGVSQSPRYKVAKRGQDVALRCDPISGHVSLFWYQQALGQGPEFLTYFQNEAQLDKSGLPSDRFFAERPEGSVSTLKIQRTQQEDSAVYLCASSLGRGGVTQYFGPGTRLLVL.

This clonotype appeared many times. The chain has TRBV12-3 or TRBV12-4 and TRBJ1-2, with 9 positions matching TRBD1. This CDR3 has 16 amino acids. With 3 bases clipped from V and 6 bases from J, the junction kept 11 bases outside the gene matches. The CDR3 here is CASSFEGGQGLHGYTF. The CDR3, as DNA: TGTGCCAGCAGTTTTGAAGGGGGACAGGGACTCCATGGCTACACCTTC.

This clonotype was observed a few times. A read error may account for a junction end that differs from germline. The chain employs TRBV6-2 or TRBV6-3 and TRBJ1-5; the D is unclear. Germline V gene lookup returns CDR1 MNHEY and CDR2 SVGEGT. The CDR3 covers 13 residues. This CDR3 is CANSYGVNQPQHF. The CDR3, as DNA: TGTGCCAACAGTTACGGGGTTAATCAGCCCCAGCATTTT.

There are many counts of this clonotype. This chain joins TRBV5-5 and TRBJ2-7; 9 nucleotides align to TRBD1. The germline gives CDR1 SGHKS, CDR2 YYEKEE (reference sequence). The V and J ends lost 4 bases and 0 bases, in that order; junction bases with no gene match: 8. The CDR3 spans 16 residues. CDR3 residues: CASSPIPGQGSYEQYF. The CDR3 nucleotides are TGTGCCAGCAGCCCCATACCGGGACAGGGCTCCTACGAGCAGTACTTC.

On this clonotype: This may stem from a read error, because a much larger clone lies one nucleotide away. J is TRBJ2-7 and V is TRBV6-5; TRBD2 might be the D (5 bases). CDR3 size: 12 residues. V was shortened by 6 bases and J by 7 bases, with 13 bases between the two germline ends. The V gene's germline CDR1 is MNHEY and CDR2 SVGAGI. DNA of the CDR3: TGTGCCAGCAGGGAAACGGGAAAGGAGCAGTACTTC. It yields the protein CASRETGKEQYF.

For this clonotype: A much larger clone lies one base from this, so it may be a read error. DNA of the CDR3: TGTGCCATCAGTGTTAAGAATAATTCACCCCTCCACTTT. It codes for CAISVKNNSPLHF. V gene TRBV10-3 combines with J gene TRBJ1-6, with D uncertain. The CDR3 sequence is 13 residues long. Trimming pared 4 bases from V and 5 bases from J, leaving 6 bases between. Germline CDR1 ENHRY, CDR2 SYGVKD.

Worth noting for this clonotype: A single base separates this from a much larger clone, so it may be a read error. The chain employs TRBV20-1 and TRBJ1-1; D call uncertain. The germline V and J ends were trimmed by 2 bases and 3 bases, with 10 bases remaining between them. Looked up from germline, CDR1 is DFQATT and CDR2 is SNEGSKA (reference sequence). The CDR3 covers 13 residues. The CDR3: CSARSEEDTEAFF. CDR3 nucleotide sequence: TGCAGTGCTAGATCGGAAGAGGACACTGAAGCTTTCTTT.

The chain employs TRBV7-9 and TRBJ2-3; D gene ambiguous. Trimming took off 3 bases at V and 5 bases at J, with 12 bases between the two ends. This CDR3 spans 14 amino acids. Per the germline V gene, CDR1 is SEHNR and CDR2 is FQNEAQ (reference sequence). CDR3 protein: CASSLEIPQDTQYF. Written as DNA, the CDR3 is TGTGCCAGCAGCTTGGAAATACCACAAGATACGCAGTATTTT.

Note on this clonotype: Just one base apart from a much larger clone, this may be a read error. The chain combines TRBV15 with TRBJ2-1; D is possibly TRBD2 (5 bases). Trimming stripped 1 base from V and 13 bases from J, with 11 bases between. The CDR3 has 12 amino acids. CDR1 and CDR2 from the germline V gene are LNHNV and YYDKDF (reference sequence). The CDR3 DNA is TGTGCCACCAGCAGAGGGACTGACTCCCAGTTCTTC. It yields the protein CATSRGTDSQFF.

At least ten counts were recorded for this clonotype. V is TRBV5-5 and J is TRBJ2-5; TRBD1 matches at 8 bases. Germline CDR1 reads SGHKS; CDR2 reads YYEKEE (reference sequence). V dropped 4 bases and J dropped 5; count of bases not matched to a gene: 19. This CDR3 is 18 amino acids long. The CDR3 spells CASSPNPRTGQVGETQYF. The CDR3 DNA is TGTGCCAGCAGCCCCAACCCTCGGACGGGACAGGTGGGGGAGACCCAGTACTTC.

This clonotype was picked up many times. The chain joins TRBV10-2 to TRBJ2-2, with no clear D. Germline-derived CDR1 and CDR2 are WSHSY and SAAADI. The CDR3 covers 14 residues. Trimming shortened V by 6 bases and J by 1 base, and 9 bases separated the two germline ends. The CDR3 reads CASSQSRNTGELFF. CDR3 sequence (DNA): TGCGCCAGCAGCCAATCAAGGAACACCGGGGAGCTGTTTTTT.

This clonotype was observed a few times. The rearrangement uses TRBV12-3 or TRBV12-4 and TRBJ2-7, with 9 bases lining up with TRBD2. CDR3 size: 17 residues. J gave up 4 bases and V 3 bases, and 13 bases lay outside the gene matches. The CDR3 protein is CASSFWGSGGPMYEQYF. CDR3 bases: TGTGCCAGCAGTTTTTGGGGTAGCGGGGGTCCTATGTACGAGCAGTACTTC.

This clonotype was recorded at least ten times. The chain recombines TRBV12-3 or TRBV12-4 with TRBJ2-2; the D is unclear. V was cut by 3 bases and J by 3 bases, with 8 bases left in between. This CDR3 contains 14 residues. Here the CDR3 DNA reads TGTGCCAGCAGTTTTGGAGACTACACCGGGGAGCTGTTTTTT. Protein sequence: CASSFGDYTGELFF.

This clonotype was seen a few times. This may arise from a read error, as a much more abundant clone is one base away. J is TRBJ1-2 and V is TRBV3-1, with 8 bases aligning to TRBD1. With 3 bases clipped from V and 8 bases from J, the junction kept 5 bases outside the gene matches. This CDR3 contains 13 residues. Germline-derived CDR1 and CDR2 are LGHDT and YNNKEL (reference sequence). This chain's CDR3 is CASSQKRQGGYTF. Written as DNA, the CDR3 is TGTGCCAGCAGCCAGAAACGACAGGGGGGCTACACCTTC.

This clonotype was counted between two and nine times. The chain joins TRBV5-1 to TRBJ2-1; TRBD1 or TRBD2 may be the D gene (5 bases each). Deletions cut 0 bases from V and 7 bases from J, with 11 bases between. The CDR3 totals 14 residues. CDR1 SGHRS and CDR2 YFSETQ come from the germline V gene. CDR3 sequence: CASSLAGPANEQFF. The CDR3 bases are TGCGCCAGCAGCTTGGCGGGGCCTGCGAATGAGCAGTTCTTC.

This clonotype was counted many times. V is TRBV11-3 and J is TRBJ2-2; D call uncertain. V lost 10 bases and J 1 base, leaving 13 bases between the germline ends. There are 14 residues in the CDR3. Germline CDR1 and CDR2: SGHNT and YENEEA. CDR3 in amino acids: CATPWSLNTGELFF. For the CDR3, the DNA is TGTGCCACCCCTTGGAGCCTGAACACCGGGGAGCTGTTTTTT.